The 26 T cell receptor beta chains below all came from one sample that was sequenced in a study of T-cell memory formation after mild COVID-19. MiXCR was run by TCRdb on the 5' RACE reads, yielding one entry per CDR3 protein. The sample contains 350,000 or so distinct CDR3 sequences, 20% to 25% of which appear only once. The specimen sequenced was PBMCs or a T cell subset sorted from them (not recorded which). Receptors originate from an adult woman who had mild COVID-19 (a few samples of this study predate the infection). Cell type and time point are not known.

The V and J genes are TRBV30 and TRBJ1-1; D ambiguous. V was trimmed by 2 bases and J by 6 bases, leaving 13 bases between them. This CDR3 is 13 amino acids long. From germline, CDR1 is GTSNPN and CDR2 SVGIG (reference sequence). The CDR3 DNA follows: TGTGCCTGGAGTCGACCCGGGAGGCCTGAAGCTTTCTTT. The encoded protein is CAWSRPGRPEAFF.

The chain has TRBV20-1 and TRBJ2-1; TRBD1 is a possible D gene (6 bases). CDR3 length equals 16 residues. V was shortened by 6 bases and J by 7 bases, with 25 bases between the two germline ends. Germline V gene data show CDR1 as DFQATT and CDR2 as SNEGSKA (reference sequence). This chain's CDR3 is CSAASRGRPPWNEQFF. CDR3 sequence (DNA): TGCAGTGCGGCGAGTAGGGGGAGACCTCCTTGGAATGAGCAGTTCTTC.

This clonotype occurred a few times. The rearrangement links TRBV5-6 to TRBJ2-1, with unresolved D. This CDR3 has 15 amino acids. Per germline, CDR1 SGHDT and CDR2 YYEEEE. V was pared by 0 bases and J by 3 bases, with 10 bases between. The CDR3 reads CASSLASFGYNEQFF. In DNA, the CDR3 is TGTGCCAGCAGCTTGGCCTCCTTTGGCTACAATGAGCAGTTCTTC.

This clonotype appeared a few times. The chain is built from TRBV5-1 and TRBJ2-7, with a possible D match to TRBD1 (5 bases). The CDR3 is 12 residues long. The V end was cut by 5 bases, the J end by 6 bases, with 12 bases between. In germline, CDR1 is SGHRS, CDR2 YFSETQ. CDR3 amino acids: CASSGQGTEQYF. In DNA form, the CDR3 reads TGCGCCAGCAGTGGGCAGGGTACCGAGCAGTACTTC.

The chain carries TRBV12-3 or TRBV12-4 and TRBJ1-1; no firm D call. The ends were cut back, 2 bases at V and 5 bases at J, with 12 bases in the middle. CDR3 size: 14 residues. The CDR3 DNA is TGTGCCAGCAGTTTACCAGGCCGGGAAACTGAAGCTTTCTTT. This codes for CASSLPGRETEAFF.

In its sample, this clonotype was seen a few times. The V gene is TRBV7-9, the J gene TRBJ1-2; D is unclear. V was pared by 4 bases and J by 2 bases, with 14 bases between. Germline CDR1 is SEHNR and CDR2 is FQNEAQ (reference sequence). CDR3 length: 15 amino acids. The CDR3 nucleotides are TGTGCCAGCAGCTCCATTCGGGAAAAAAACTATGGCTACACCTTC. Its protein is CASSSIREKNYGYTF.

The table lists this clonotype with a few counts. The V call is TRBV5-1, the J call TRBJ2-5; 7 bases align to TRBD1. The length of the CDR3 is 14 residues. CDR1 and CDR2 (germline): SGHRS, YFSETQ. Trimming cost V 3 bases and J 3 bases; bases outside gene matches: 5. The CDR3 DNA is TGCGCCAGCAGCTCGAGGGGGCAAGAAGAGACCCAGTACTTC. It encodes CASSSRGQEETQYF. Based on the CDR3 plus reference TRBV5-1 and TRBJ2-5, the full variable domain is KAGVTQTPRYLIKTRGQQVTLSCSPISGHRSVSWYQQTPGQGLQFLFEYFSETQRNKGNFPGRFSGRQFSNSRSEMNVSTLELGDSALYLCASSSRGQEETQYFGPGTRLLVL.

This clonotype was counted a single time. The CDR3, as DNA: TGCGCCAGCAGCTTATCTTCCGGGGGGGAGCTGTTTTTT. Its translation is CASSLSSGGELFF. The chain links TRBV5-1 to TRBJ2-2; D gene unclear. The V gene lost 2 bases and the J gene lost 8 bases, with 10 bases spanning the gap. Per the germline V gene, CDR1 is SGHRS and CDR2 is YFSETQ. The CDR3 is 13 amino acids.

The rearrangement links TRBV7-2 to TRBJ2-3; 10 bases match TRBD2. Trimming cost V 1 base and J 1 base; bases outside gene matches: 2. The CDR3 totals 16 residues. In germline, CDR1 is SGHTA, CDR2 FQGNSA. CDR3 in amino acids: CASSLVGTSGTDTQYF. Written as DNA, the CDR3 is TGTGCCAGCAGCTTAGTGGGGACTAGCGGCACAGATACGCAGTATTTT.

This clonotype was seen at least ten times. This chain connects TRBV6-4 to TRBJ2-3; 9 bases fit TRBD2. The CDR3 consists of 15 residues. Germline values: CDR1 MRHNA, CDR2 SNTAGT. J gave up 4 bases and V 2 bases, and 4 bases lay outside the gene matches. CDR3 loop: CASSDQRGEADTQYF. For the CDR3, the DNA is TGTGCCAGCAGTGACCAGCGGGGGGAAGCAGATACGCAGTATTTT.

The sample holds a few counts of this clonotype. The chain recombines TRBV7-9 with TRBJ2-7; 8 nucleotides line up with TRBD2. The CDR3 spans 15 residues. Germline V gene sequence: CDR1 SEHNR, CDR2 FQNEAQ (reference sequence). The trim removed 5 bases at V and 6 bases at J, leaving 12 bases unmatched. This CDR3 is CASSPGAGVMLEQYF. The CDR3 nucleotides are TGTGCCAGCAGCCCAGGAGCGGGAGTAATGCTCGAGCAGTACTTC. The full variable domain, with the rest looked up from reference TRBV7-9 and TRBJ2-7, is DTGVSQNPRHKITKRGQNVTFRCDPISEHNRLYWYRQTLGQGPEFLTYFQNEAQLEKSRLLSDRFSAERPKGSFSTLEIQRTEQGDSAMYLCASSPGAGVMLEQYFGPGTRLTVT.

The CDR3 spells CASSQDSTAINTEAFF. CDR3 nucleotides: TGTGCCAGCAGCCAAGATTCTACCGCGATCAACACTGAAGCTTTCTTT. The gene calls are TRBV4-2 and TRBJ1-1, with D unclear. The CDR3 sequence is 16 residues long. Deletions cut 0 bases from V and 2 bases from J, with 13 bases between. Germline V CDR1 and CDR2: LGHNA, YNFKEQ.

The rearrangement links TRBV27 to TRBJ2-7; no clear D. The germline V and J ends were trimmed by 5 bases and 1 base, with 9 bases remaining between them. CDR1 MNHEY and CDR2 SMNVEV come from the germline V gene (reference sequence). CDR3 size: 13 residues. The CDR3 reads CASSHGTSYEQYF. CDR3 sequence (DNA): TGTGCCAGCAGTCACGGAACGTCCTACGAGCAGTACTTC.

This clonotype was counted only a few times. Germline and junction disagree at one end, which may indicate a read error. V usage is TRBV2 and J usage is TRBJ1-6; D not resolved. This CDR3 is 11 amino acids long. Germline loops: CDR1 SNHLY, CDR2 FYNNEI. The CDR3 spells CASIENSPLHF. CDR3 bases: TGTGCCAGCATTGAAAATTCACCCCTCCACTTT.

This clonotype was seen only a few times. The chain employs TRBV5-1 and TRBJ2-7; TRBD2 matches 7 bases. This CDR3 region has 15 residues. Germline V lookup: CDR1 SGHRS, CDR2 YFSETQ. The trim removed 4 bases at V and 2 bases at J, leaving 9 bases unmatched. The CDR3 DNA reads as TGCGCCAGCAGCCCGCGGGCTAGCGGAGCCTACGAGCAGTACTTC. As protein: CASSPRASGAYEQYF.

The chain carries TRBV6-5 and TRBJ1-5; D is uncertain. The CDR3 is 13 residues long. Germline V gives CDR1 MNHEY, CDR2 SVGAGI. V lost 0 bases and J lost 9, with 9 bases in between. CDR3 in DNA: TGTGCCAGCAGTTACTCGACCCTCGGGCCCCAGCATTTT. It encodes CASSYSTLGPQHF.

This clonotype was seen a handful of times. The chain uses TRBV5-1 and TRBJ2-5, with a weak D call TRBD1 (7 bases). The CDR3 has 14 residues. Germline V gene data show CDR1 as SGHRS and CDR2 as YFSETQ. V lost 3 bases and J 2 bases, leaving 11 bases between the germline ends. This CDR3 is CASSSRGRQETQYF. The CDR3 DNA follows: TGCGCCAGCAGCTCCAGGGGGAGGCAAGAGACCCAGTACTTC.

This clonotype was counted only a few times. A junction boundary mismatches the germline segment, possibly from a read error. V gene TRBV7-7 combines with J gene TRBJ2-1; 9 bases map to TRBD2. This CDR3 has 16 residues. Germline CDR1 is SSHAT and CDR2 is FNYEAQ (reference sequence). The CDR3, as DNA: TGTGCTAGCAGTCCAGCTAGCGGGGCCTCCTACAATGAGCAGTTCTTC. Translated: CASSPASGASYNEQFF.

This clonotype was counted a few times. This sequence joins TRBV7-9 and TRBJ1-3; the D is unclear. In germline, CDR1 is SEHNR, CDR2 FQNEAQ (reference sequence). V shed 8 bases and J shed 2 bases, with 10 bases lying between them. This CDR3 comprises 13 residues. DNA of the CDR3: TGTGCCAGCCAGGAGGAGGCTGGAAACACCATATATTTT. Translated, it gives CASQEEAGNTIYF.

V and J are TRBV6-5 and TRBJ2-5, with D possibly being TRBD2 (5 bases). Between the trimmed V and J ends, which lost 2 bases and 4 bases, there was a span of 14 bases. Per the germline V gene, CDR1 is MNHEY and CDR2 is SVGAGI. The CDR3 runs to 15 residues. Here the CDR3 reads CASSYTNGNRETQYF. In nucleotides, the CDR3 is TGTGCCAGCAGTTACACCAACGGGAACCGAGAGACCCAGTACTTC.

The rearrangement uses TRBV18 and TRBJ2-3; 12 nucleotides line up with TRBD2. The ends lost 3 bases at V and 2 bases at J; junction bases unmatched: 6. This CDR3 is 17 amino acids long. The germline V gene encodes CDR1 KGHSH and CDR2 LQKENI. CDR3 residues: CASSPFRLAGVTDTQYF. DNA for the CDR3: TGTGCCAGCTCACCTTTCAGACTAGCGGGAGTCACAGATACGCAGTATTTT.

This chain links TRBV4-3 with TRBJ1-1; D is unresolved. V lost 0 bases and J 5 bases, leaving 7 bases between the germline ends. Germline-derived CDR1 and CDR2 are LGHNA and YSLEER. This CDR3 region has 13 residues. CDR3 in DNA: TGCGCCAGCAGCCAAGAAGTTAGGACTGAAGCTTTCTTT. This encodes CASSQEVRTEAFF.

In its sample, this clonotype was seen a few times. The genes are TRBV6-5 and TRBJ2-7, with D maybe TRBD1 (6 bases). Germline lookup yields CDR1 MNHEY and CDR2 SVGAGI. The CDR3 has 16 residues. The germline V and J ends were trimmed by 6 bases and 2 bases, with 20 bases remaining between them. The CDR3 is CASRAGHTGQAYEQYF. The CDR3, as DNA: TGTGCCAGCAGGGCCGGACACACAGGGCAGGCCTACGAGCAGTACTTC.

The chain carries TRBV24-1 and TRBJ2-5, with a possible D match to TRBD2 (6 bases). Trimming stripped 4 bases from V and 4 bases from J, with 18 bases between. Germline loops: CDR1 KGHDR, CDR2 SFDVKD. This CDR3 spans 16 amino acids. As DNA, the CDR3 is TGTGCCACCAGTGACCCTCCCTCGGTGGGGGGAGAGACCCAGTACTTC. It specifies CATSDPPSVGGETQYF.

This clonotype has more than one count but fewer than ten. This chain uses TRBV2 with TRBJ1-5; 8 bases agree with TRBD1. The CDR3 spans 16 residues. V lost 5 bases to trimming and J lost 3 bases; unmatched junction nucleotides: 9. CDR1 is SNHLY and CDR2 is FYNNEI in the germline V gene. CDR3 DNA sequence: TGTGCCAGCAGTAGACAGGGGAGGGGAACCAATCAGCCCCAGCATTTT. It specifies CASSRQGRGTNQPQHF. The variable domain in full, completed from reference TRBV2 and TRBJ1-5, reads EPEVTQTPSHQVTQMGQEVILRCVPISNHLYFYWYRQILGQKVEFLVSFYNNEISEKSEIFDDQFSVERPDGSNFTLKIRSTKLEDSAMYFCASSRQGRGTNQPQHFGDGTRLSIL.

The chain employs TRBV5-1 and TRBJ2-2; no reliable D call. CDR1 is SGHRS and CDR2 is YFSETQ in the germline V gene. V was cut by 1 base and J by 5 bases, with 9 bases left in between. The CDR3 sequence is 14 residues long. The CDR3 DNA reads TGCGCCAGCAGCTTGATCCAGACGACCGGGGAGCTGTTTTTT. This translates into CASSLIQTTGELFF. Filled out from reference TRBV5-1 and TRBJ2-2, the complete variable domain reads KAGVTQTPRYLIKTRGQQVTLSCSPISGHRSVSWYQQTPGQGLQFLFEYFSETQRNKGNFPGRFSGRQFSNSRSEMNVSTLELGDSALYLCASSLIQTTGELFFGEGSRLTVL.